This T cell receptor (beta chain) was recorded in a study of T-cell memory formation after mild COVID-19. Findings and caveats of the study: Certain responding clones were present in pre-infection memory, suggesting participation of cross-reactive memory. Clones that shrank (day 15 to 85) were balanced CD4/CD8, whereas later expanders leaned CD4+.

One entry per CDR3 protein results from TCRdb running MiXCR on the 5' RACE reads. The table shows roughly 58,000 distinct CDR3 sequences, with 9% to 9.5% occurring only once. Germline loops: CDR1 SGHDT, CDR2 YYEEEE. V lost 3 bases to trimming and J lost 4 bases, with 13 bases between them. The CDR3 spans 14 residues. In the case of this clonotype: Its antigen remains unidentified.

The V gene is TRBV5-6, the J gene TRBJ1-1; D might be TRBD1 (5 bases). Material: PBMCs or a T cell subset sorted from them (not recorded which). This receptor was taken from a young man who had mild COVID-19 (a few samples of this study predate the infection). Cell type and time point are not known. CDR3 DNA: TGTGCCAGCAGCTGGGGGGGGAGAGGCACTGAAGCTTTCTTT. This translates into CASSWGGRGTEAFF.